This T cell receptor (beta chain) was identified during a study of blood T cells in healthy people across ages. The CDR3 runs 14 residues. J lost 5 bases, V lost 8 bases, and 6 bases had no gene match. Per the germline V gene, CDR1 is MNHEY and CDR2 is SVGEGT. The table lists this clonotype with a few counts. A second about 7 to 12 cycle PCR used barcoded and J-beta primers. TCRdb independently ran MiXCR on the 5' RACE reads; one entry per CDR3 protein. The table shows more than 900,000 distinct CDR3 sequences, with approximately 26% occurring only once. This same sample was also taken into another study, of T cells of mothers and their children. As that study records: Over five children and their three healthy Caucasian mothers were the donors.

The rearrangement links TRBV6-2 or TRBV6-3 to TRBJ2-1; 10 bases agree with TRBD2. The sample consisted of blood. The receptor was isolated from a girl aged 2 to 9 in good health. In DNA, the CDR3 is TGTGCCAGCGGCCATAGCGGGGGGAACAATGAGCAGTTCTTC. Its translation is CASGHSGGNNEQFF.